This T cell receptor beta chain was identified in a study of Tregs in tolerant kidney transplant recipients. About this clone: Its antigen remains unidentified.

Study-wide results and caveats: Biological reproducibility was not directly addressed, but technical replication error appeared minimal. The most relevant donor-specific Treg TCRbeta repertoire apparently came from expansion with activated donor B cells. Validation in larger populations is needed because few patients were studied.

Produced via immunoSEQ multiplex PCR; TCRdb's table is partial and in-frame only. The sample holds some 110,000 clones, roughly nine tenths seen once. Germline loops: CDR1 SNHLY, CDR2 FYNNEI. The CDR3 covers 12 residues. V was trimmed by 5 bases and J by 6 bases, leaving 8 bases between them. The rearrangement links TRBV2 to TRBJ1-5; weak D call: TRBD1 (5 bases). This TCR derives from a human donor in good health. Sample: CD4+ T cells from blood. The CDR3: CASSPQGQPQHF. CDR3 in DNA: TGTGCCAGCAGTCCCCAGGGTCAGCCCCAGCATTTT.